This is a list of T cell receptor beta chains from one sample in a study of kidney transplant recipient with SARS-CoV-2 infection. Each CDR3 protein is one row after TCRdb ran MiXCR on the reads. The sample contains approximately 250,000 distinct CDR3 sequences, around 30% of which appear only once. Sequencing was performed on a blood sample, taken at baseline and between days 110 and 120 from a kidney transplant recipient. The receptors were gathered from a young adult male patient who had COVID-19 and was a kidney transplant recipient. Some T cells may trace back to the graft donor. CDR3s include the opening cysteine and the closing phenylalanine or tryptophan. Fields, in order: V gene, D gene, clone size, J gene, CDR3 DNA, CDR3 protein. The D gene is left open where the match is weak. Size is omitted from some rows. Given values are once, few, many or a class for expanded clones.

v_gene: TRBV20-1; d_gene: -; abundance: many; j_gene: TRBJ1-2; CDR3nt: TGCAGTGCTTGGTGTGGGCTGTTTCGAAAGACCTATGGCTACACCTTC; CDR3aa: CSAWCGLFRKTYGYTF
v_gene: TRBV30; d_gene: TRBD2; abundance: -; j_gene: TRBJ2-1; CDR3nt: TGTGCCTGGAGTGAACTAGCGGGGCTCGATGAGCAGTTCTTC; CDR3aa: CAWSELAGLDEQFF
v_gene: TRBV11-3; d_gene: -; abundance: many; j_gene: TRBJ2-3; CDR3nt: TGTGCCAGCAGCTGGGGGCGCGGGGGACGAGGGGCAGATACGCAGTATTTT; CDR3aa: CASSWGRGGRGADTQYF
v_gene: TRBV27; d_gene: -; abundance: many; j_gene: TRBJ2-7; CDR3nt: TGTGCCAGCAGTTTGGGAGGGGGCGCCCCCAACGAGCAGTACTTC; CDR3aa: CASSLGGGAPNEQYF
v_gene: TRBV4-2; d_gene: -; abundance: many; j_gene: TRBJ1-3; CDR3nt: TGTGCCAGCAGCCAAGAAAGAGCTCTGAGGAACACCATATATTTT; CDR3aa: CASSQERALRNTIYF
v_gene: TRBV15; d_gene: -; abundance: many; j_gene: TRBJ2-3; CDR3nt: TGTGCCACCAGCTCTGATTTGGCTACCGATACGCAGTATTTT; CDR3aa: CATSSDLATDTQYF
v_gene: TRBV9; d_gene: -; abundance: many; j_gene: TRBJ1-4; CDR3nt: TGTGCCAGCAGCGAAAGAGGGAGCTCTTCAACTAATGAAAAACTGTTTTTT; CDR3aa: CASSERGSSSTNEKLFF
v_gene: TRBV10-1; d_gene: -; abundance: many; j_gene: TRBJ2-7; CDR3nt: TGCGCCAGCGCGGGGCCCGGGACAGATAAAGAGCAGTACTTC; CDR3aa: CASAGPGTDKEQYF
v_gene: TRBV5-1; d_gene: -; abundance: many; j_gene: TRBJ2-1; CDR3nt: TGCGCCAGCAGCTGGGGCCCAGCGGCCAATGAGCAGTTCTTC; CDR3aa: CASSWGPAANEQFF
v_gene: TRBV3-1; d_gene: TRBD2; abundance: many; j_gene: TRBJ2-7; CDR3nt: TGTGCCAGCAGCCAAGATGCTAGCGGGAGTTACGAGCAGTACTTC; CDR3aa: CASSQDASGSYEQYF
v_gene: TRBV20-1; d_gene: -; abundance: many; j_gene: TRBJ1-1; CDR3nt: TGCAGTGCATTGGACCGTCGAAATCTTCCTGAAGCTTTCTTT; CDR3aa: CSALDRRNLPEAFF
v_gene: TRBV2; d_gene: -; abundance: many; j_gene: TRBJ2-2; CDR3nt: TGTGCCAGCAGTGGACAGCCCACCGGGGAGCTGTTTTTT; CDR3aa: CASSGQPTGELFF
v_gene: TRBV6-2/TRBV6-3; d_gene: TRBD2; abundance: many; j_gene: TRBJ2-7; CDR3nt: TGTGCCAGCAGTTCAGCCTCGGGACTAGCGGGAGCTCCCTACGAGCAGTACTTC; CDR3aa: CASSSASGLAGAPYEQYF
v_gene: TRBV20-1; d_gene: -; abundance: many; j_gene: TRBJ1-5; CDR3nt: TGCAGTGCTATTGGTCAGCTTAGTTTCAATCAGCCCCAGCATTTT; CDR3aa: CSAIGQLSFNQPQHF
v_gene: TRBV6-8; d_gene: -; abundance: many; j_gene: TRBJ1-2; CDR3nt: TGTGCCAGCAGTGACACAAAACGCTCTAGAAAGACCTATGGCTACACCTTC; CDR3aa: CASSDTKRSRKTYGYTF
v_gene: TRBV19; d_gene: TRBD2; abundance: many; j_gene: TRBJ2-7; CDR3nt: TGTGCCAGTAGTATGAGCGCACTAGCGGGAAGCTCCTACGAGCAGTACTTC; CDR3aa: CASSMSALAGSSYEQYF
v_gene: TRBV29-1; d_gene: TRBD1; abundance: -; j_gene: TRBJ1-2; CDR3nt: TGCAGCGTTCAGGGGGCGCAGACTAACTATGGCTACACCTTC; CDR3aa: CSVQGAQTNYGYTF